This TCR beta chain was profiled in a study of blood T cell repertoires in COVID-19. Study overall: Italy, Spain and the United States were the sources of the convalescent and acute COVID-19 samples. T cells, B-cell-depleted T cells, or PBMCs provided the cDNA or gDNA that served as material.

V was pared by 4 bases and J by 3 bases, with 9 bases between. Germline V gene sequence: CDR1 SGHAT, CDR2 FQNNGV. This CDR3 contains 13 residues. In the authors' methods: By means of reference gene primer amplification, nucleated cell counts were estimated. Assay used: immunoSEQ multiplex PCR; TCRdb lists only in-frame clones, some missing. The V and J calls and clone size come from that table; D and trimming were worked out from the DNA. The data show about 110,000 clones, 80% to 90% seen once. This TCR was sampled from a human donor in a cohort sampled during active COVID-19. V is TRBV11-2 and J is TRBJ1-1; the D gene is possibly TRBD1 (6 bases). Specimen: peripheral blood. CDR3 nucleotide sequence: TGTGCCAGCAGCTCCAGGGGTGACACTGAAGCTTTCTTT. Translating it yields CASSSRGDTEAFF.